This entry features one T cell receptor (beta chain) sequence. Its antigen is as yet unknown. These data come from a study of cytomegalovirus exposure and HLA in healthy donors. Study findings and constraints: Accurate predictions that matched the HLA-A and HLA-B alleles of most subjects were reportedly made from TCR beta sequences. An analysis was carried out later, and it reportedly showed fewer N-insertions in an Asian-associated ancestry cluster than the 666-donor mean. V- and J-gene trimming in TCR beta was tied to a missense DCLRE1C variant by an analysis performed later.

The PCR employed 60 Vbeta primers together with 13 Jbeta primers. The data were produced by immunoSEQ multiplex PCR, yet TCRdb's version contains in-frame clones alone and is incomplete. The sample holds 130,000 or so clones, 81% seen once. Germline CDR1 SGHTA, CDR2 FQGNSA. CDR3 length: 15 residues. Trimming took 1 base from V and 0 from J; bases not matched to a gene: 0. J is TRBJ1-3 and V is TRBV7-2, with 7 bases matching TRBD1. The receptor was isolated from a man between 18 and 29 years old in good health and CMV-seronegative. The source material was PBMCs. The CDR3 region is CASSLGTGSGNTIYF. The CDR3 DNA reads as TGTGCCAGCAGCTTAGGGACAGGCTCTGGAAACACCATATATTTT.